This T cell receptor (beta chain) was sequenced in a study of blood T cell repertoires in COVID-19. Study in general: In each case, the material was cDNA or gDNA derived from T cells, B-cell-depleted T cells, or PBMCs.

This clone has only a few counts. Germline V gene sequence: CDR1 SNHLY, CDR2 FYNNEI. The CDR3 contains 12 residues. V was clipped by 7 bases and J by 0 bases, with 7 bases between them. Two negative PCRs, clearance, or symptom resolution characterized the recovered Cohort 3 donors. The method was immunoSEQ multiplex PCR; TCRdb's version includes in-frame clones alone and lacks a portion of them. The sample lists 140,000 to 150,000 clones, more than 80% seen once, with approximately 4.3% in the top ten. The V and J genes are TRBV2 and TRBJ2-7; maybe TRBD1 (5 bases). The sequence derives from a man between 45 and 60 years old who had recovered from COVID-19. Sequencing was done on a sample of PBMCs or T cells enriched from blood (not recorded which). CDR3 residues: CASTDTSYEQYF. The CDR3 coding sequence is TGTGCCAGCACGGACACCTCCTACGAGCAGTACTTC.